This TCR beta chain was identified during a study of T cells in Graves' hyperthyroidism and ophthalmopathy. V lost 2 bases to trimming and J lost 0 bases, with 15 bases between them. The CDR3 covers 17 residues. CDR1 and CDR2 from the germline V gene are SGHKS and YYEKEE (reference sequence). Predating any ophthalmopathy symptoms, the blood sample was taken at first hyperthyroidism diagnosis. Amplification of TCR beta CDR3 regions used RNA as the template. The HTBI set primed first-round TCR CDR3 RT-PCR. TCRdb called the multiplex PCR reads again in MiXCR, with one record for every CDR3 protein. The repertoire consists of around 700,000 distinct CDR3 sequences, with 18% occurring once and the leading ten covering about a sixth. This clonotype was seen a handful of times.

The clonotype comes from a woman in her forties or fifties with Graves' hyperthyroidism that later progressed to Graves' ophthalmopathy. The material sequenced was blood. The chain carries TRBV5-5 and TRBJ1-5; unclear D gene. The CDR3 bases are TGTGCCAGCAGCTTTACCGGCAGTCTTTATAGCAATCAGCCCCAGCATTTT. Protein sequence: CASSFTGSLYSNQPQHF.